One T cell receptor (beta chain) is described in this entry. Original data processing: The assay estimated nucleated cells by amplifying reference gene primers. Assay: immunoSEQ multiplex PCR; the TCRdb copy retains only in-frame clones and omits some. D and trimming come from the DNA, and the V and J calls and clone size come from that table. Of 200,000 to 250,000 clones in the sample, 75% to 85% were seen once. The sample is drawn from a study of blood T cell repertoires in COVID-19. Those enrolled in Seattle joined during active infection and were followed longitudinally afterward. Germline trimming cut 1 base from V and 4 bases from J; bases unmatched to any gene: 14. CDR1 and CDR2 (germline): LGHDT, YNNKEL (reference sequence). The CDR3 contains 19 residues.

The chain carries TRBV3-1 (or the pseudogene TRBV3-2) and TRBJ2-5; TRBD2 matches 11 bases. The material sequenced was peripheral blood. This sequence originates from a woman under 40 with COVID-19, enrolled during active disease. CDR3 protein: CASSQGASGRKVGLETQYF. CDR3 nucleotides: TGTGCCAGCAGCCAAGGGGCTAGCGGGAGGAAAGTAGGTTTAGAGACCCAGTACTTC.